This T cell receptor beta chain derives from a study of control samples from healthy donors and cancer patients. With 5 bases removed from V and 3 bases from J, the gap between germline ends came to 14 bases. CDR1 and CDR2 (germline): MNHNY, SVGAGI (reference sequence). The CDR3 contains 15 residues. Method: immunoSEQ multiplex PCR; TCRdb's copy keeps in-frame clones and lacks some. The sample lists tens of thousands of clones; more than 75% were seen once. Specimen: blood. This TCR was sampled from a man aged 50-60 years in good health. The V call is TRBV6-6, the J call TRBJ1-3; TRBD1 is a possible D gene (6 bases). The CDR3 reads CASSQQGFGGNTIYF. CDR3 in DNA: TGTGCCAGCAGTCAACAGGGTTTCGGTGGAAACACCATATATTTT.